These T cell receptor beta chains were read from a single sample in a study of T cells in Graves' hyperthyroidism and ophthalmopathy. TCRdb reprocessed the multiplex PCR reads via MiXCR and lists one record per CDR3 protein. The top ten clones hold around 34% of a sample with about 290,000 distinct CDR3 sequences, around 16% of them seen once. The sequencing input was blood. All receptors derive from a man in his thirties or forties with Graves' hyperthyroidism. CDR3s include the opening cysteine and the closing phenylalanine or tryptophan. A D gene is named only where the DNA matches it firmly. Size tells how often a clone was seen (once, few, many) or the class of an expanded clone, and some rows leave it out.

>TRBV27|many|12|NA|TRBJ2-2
TGTGCCAGCATGCAGGGGACCGGGGAGCTGTTTTTT
CASMQGTGELFF
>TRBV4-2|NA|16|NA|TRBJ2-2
TGTGCCAGCAGCCAGCACAAGGGCGCGAACACCGGGGAGCTGTTTTTT
CASSQHKGANTGELFF
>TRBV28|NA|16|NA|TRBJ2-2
TGTGCCAGCAGTTTATCCGGGAGTCGAAGCACCGGGGAGCTGTTTTTT
CASSLSGSRSTGELFF
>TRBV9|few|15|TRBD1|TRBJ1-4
TGTGCCAGCAGCGCCGCCGGGACAGACACTGAAAAACTGTTTTTT
CASSAAGTDTEKLFF
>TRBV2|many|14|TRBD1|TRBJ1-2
TGTGCCAGCATCCCCGGGACAGGGTTTCGAGGCTACACCTTC
CASIPGTGFRGYTF
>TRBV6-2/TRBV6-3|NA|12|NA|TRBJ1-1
TGTGCCTCCTGCCACAGGGACACTGAAGCTTTCTTT
CASCHRDTEAFF
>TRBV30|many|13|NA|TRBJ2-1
TGTGCCTGGAGTGTAGTTCCGGGGGGCGAGCAGTTCTTC
CAWSVVPGGEQFF
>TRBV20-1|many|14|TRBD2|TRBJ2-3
TGCAGTGCTGTGCCGGGACTAGCCACAGATACGCAGTATTTT
CSAVPGLATDTQYF
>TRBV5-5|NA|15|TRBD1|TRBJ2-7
TGTGCCAGCAGCCCTGGACAGGGGGGCCGCTACGAGCAGTACTTC
CASSPGQGGRYEQYF
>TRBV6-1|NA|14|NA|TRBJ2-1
TGTGCCAGCAGCCGGGACACTTTAGCCGATGGGCAGTTCTTC
CASSRDTLADGQFF
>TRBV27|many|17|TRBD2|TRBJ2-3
TGTGCCAGCAGTTTATCAACTAGCGGGGCCCTCACAGATACGCAGTATTTT
CASSLSTSGALTDTQYF
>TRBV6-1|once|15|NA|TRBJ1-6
TGTGCCAGCAGCCCCCCCTATGTAGAGAATTCACCCCTCCACTTT
CASSPPYVENSPLHF
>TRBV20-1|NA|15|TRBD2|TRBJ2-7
TGCAGTGCTAGAGATAGACTAGCGGATGCCTACGAGCAGTACTTC
CSARDRLADAYEQYF
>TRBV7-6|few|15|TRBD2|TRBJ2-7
TGTGCCAGCAGCCTACTGACTAGCGGGATGTACGAGCAGTACTTC
CASSLLTSGMYEQYF
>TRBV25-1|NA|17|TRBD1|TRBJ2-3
TGTGCCAGCAGTGAATATAGGGGACAGAGTATTCCAGATACGCAGTATTTT
CASSEYRGQSIPDTQYF
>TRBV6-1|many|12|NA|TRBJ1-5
TGTGCCATCTCAACAGGGAACCAGCCCCAGCATTTT
CAISTGNQPQHF
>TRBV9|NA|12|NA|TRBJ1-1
TGTGCCAGCAGCGCCGGCGAGGGCGAAGCTTTCTTT
CASSAGEGEAFF
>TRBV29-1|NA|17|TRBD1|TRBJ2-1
TGCAGCGTTCGGAGCCCCCAGGACAGGAAGTCCTACAATGAGCAGTTCTTC
CSVRSPQDRKSYNEQFF
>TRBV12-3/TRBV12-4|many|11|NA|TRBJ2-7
TGTGCCAGCAGCTTCGACTACGAGCAGTACTTC
CASSFDYEQYF
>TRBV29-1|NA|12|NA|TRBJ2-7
TGCAGCGTTATAGGAGTAGCCTACGAGCAGTACTTC
CSVIGVAYEQYF
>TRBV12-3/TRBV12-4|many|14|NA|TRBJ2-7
TGTGCCAGCAGCCTTCCCGGAAAGCCCTACGAGCAGTACTTC
CASSLPGKPYEQYF
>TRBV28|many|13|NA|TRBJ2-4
TGTGCCAGCAGTAAGGACCCGGGGAACATTCAGTACTTC
CASSKDPGNIQYF
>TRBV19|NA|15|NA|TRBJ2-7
TGTGCCAGTAGTATAGTGGGGTCAGATGGCTACGAGCAGTACTTC
CASSIVGSDGYEQYF
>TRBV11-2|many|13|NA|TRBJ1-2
TGTGCCAGCAGGAAGGACAGCAACTATGGCTACACCTTC
CASRKDSNYGYTF
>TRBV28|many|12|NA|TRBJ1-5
TGTGCCAGCCGTGAGGGAGATCAGCCCCAGCATTTT
CASREGDQPQHF
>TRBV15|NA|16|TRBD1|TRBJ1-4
TGTGCCACCAGCAGACCCCGATGGGACAGTTCTGAAAAACTGTTTTTT
CATSRPRWDSSEKLFF
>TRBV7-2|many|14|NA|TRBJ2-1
TGTGCCAGCAGCTCGACCTCTAGCGCCAATGAGCAGTTCTTC
CASSSTSSANEQFF
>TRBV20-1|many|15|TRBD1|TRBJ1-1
TGCAGTGCTAGACCCCCGGGACAGCTGAACACTGAAGCTTTCTTT
CSARPPGQLNTEAFF
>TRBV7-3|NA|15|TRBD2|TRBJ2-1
TGTGCCAGCAGCTTTTCGGGAGGGAGGTACAATGAGCAGTTCTTC
CASSFSGGRYNEQFF
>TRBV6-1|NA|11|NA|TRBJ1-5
TGTGCCAGCAGAAACACCGGGACCCAGCATTTT
CASRNTGTQHF
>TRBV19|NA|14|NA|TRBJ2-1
TGTGCCAGTAGTATAGCGACCACCAACAATGAGCAGTTCTTC
CASSIATTNNEQFF
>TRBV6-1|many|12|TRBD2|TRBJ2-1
TGTGCCAGGTCGGGACTAGCGGTTGAGCAGTTCTTC
CARSGLAVEQFF
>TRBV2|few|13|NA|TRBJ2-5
TGTGCCAGCAGGGACACATTAAGGGAGACCCAGTACTTC
CASRDTLRETQYF
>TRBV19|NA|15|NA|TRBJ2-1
TGTGCCAGTAGTATCGGGGCTGGGGCCTACAATGAGCAGTTCTTC
CASSIGAGAYNEQFF
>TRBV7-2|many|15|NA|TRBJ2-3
TGTGCCAGCAGCTTAGCGCCCTCATCCGGAGATACGCAGTATTTT
CASSLAPSSGDTQYF
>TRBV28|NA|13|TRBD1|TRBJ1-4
TGTGCCAGCAGAGGCAGGGGGCTTGGGAAACTGTTTTTT
CASRGRGLGKLFF
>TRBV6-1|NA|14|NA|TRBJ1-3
TGTGCCAGCAGGCACTACAGGTCTGGAAACACCATATATTTT
CASRHYRSGNTIYF
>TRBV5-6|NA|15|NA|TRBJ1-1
TGTGCCAGCACCCCAAACCGAAACGATCGGACTGAAGCTTTCTTT
CASTPNRNDRTEAFF
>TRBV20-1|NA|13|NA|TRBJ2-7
TGCAGTGCTTCGGCTCCGGGGGCCTACGAGCAGTACTTC
CSASAPGAYEQYF
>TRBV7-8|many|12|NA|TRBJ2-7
TGTGCCAGCAGCTTAGACAGGGACGAGCAGTACTTC
CASSLDRDEQYF
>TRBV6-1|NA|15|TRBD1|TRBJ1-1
TGTGCCAGCAAAAAAGACAGGGGGCGAATTTGGGAAGCTTTCTTT
CASKKDRGRIWEAFF
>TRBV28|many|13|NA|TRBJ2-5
TGTGCCAGCGCGGCAGGGGTCCCAGAGACCCAGTACTTC
CASAAGVPETQYF
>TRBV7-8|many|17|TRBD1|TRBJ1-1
TGTGCCAGCAGCTTCCTAGACAGGGGCGTTAGTGGCACTGAAGCTTTCTTT
CASSFLDRGVSGTEAFF
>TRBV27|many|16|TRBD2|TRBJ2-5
TGTGCCAGCAGTTTTCAAAGCGGGACTGCTCAAGAGACCCAGTACTTC
CASSFQSGTAQETQYF
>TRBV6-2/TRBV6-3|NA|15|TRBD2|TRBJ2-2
TGTGCCAGCTCATTCGGGACTAGCGCGACCGGGGAGCTGTTTTTT
CASSFGTSATGELFF
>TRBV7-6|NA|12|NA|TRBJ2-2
TGTGCCAGCAGCTTCAGGTCCGGGGAGCTGTTTTTT
CASSFRSGELFF
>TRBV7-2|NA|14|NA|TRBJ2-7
TGTGCCAGCAGTCGGGTCCAAGCCCCCTACGAGCAGTACTTC
CASSRVQAPYEQYF
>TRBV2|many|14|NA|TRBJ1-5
TGTGCCAGCAGTGAATGGGAGAGCAATCAGCCCCAGCATTTT
CASSEWESNQPQHF
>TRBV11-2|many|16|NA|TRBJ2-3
TGTGCCAGCAGCTCGCCCCCCGATCTCAGCACAGATACGCAGTATTTT
CASSSPPDLSTDTQYF
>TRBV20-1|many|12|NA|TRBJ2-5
TGCAGTTACCTCGCCAGGGAGGTGACCCAGTACTTC
CSYLAREVTQYF
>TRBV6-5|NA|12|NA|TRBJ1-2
TGTGCCAGCAGTTACTCCAGCGGTGGCTACACCTTC
CASSYSSGGYTF
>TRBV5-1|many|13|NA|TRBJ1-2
TGCGCCAGCAGCCGGGACGGCGAGGGAGGCTACACCTTC
CASSRDGEGGYTF